The present entry profiles one TCR beta chain with its context. What it recognizes is unknown. Molecular-barcoded quantitative 5'-RACE produced these TCR beta libraries. MiXCR, run by TCRdb on the 5' RACE reads, gives a single entry per CDR3 protein. Among about 480,000 distinct CDR3 sequences, roughly 17% were seen once, and the ten largest hold approximately 0.97%. These data are taken from a study of CD8 T cells in ankylosing spondylitis. Broader study findings: CD8+ disease-linked clones were present at relatively low frequencies in blood. A subset of motif variants has previously been described in the synovial fluid and blood of reactive arthritis. The study identified a TCR beta motif of eight highly homologous variants that appeared characteristic of ankylosing spondylitis blood. Reportedly, disease-linked clones are significantly enriched in ankylosing spondylitis patients' matched synovial fluid.

The CDR3 extends over 15 amino acids. Trimming took off 1 base at V and 7 bases at J, with 11 bases between the two ends. Germline assignment: CDR1 SEHNR and CDR2 FQNEAQ (reference sequence). This receptor was obtained from a male donor with ankylosing spondylitis. This chain links TRBV7-9 with TRBJ1-6; no definite D call. The specimen was blood, either unsorted or a sorted T cell fraction (not recorded which). The CDR3 sequence is CASSLDGGQNSPLHF. CDR3 nucleotides: TGTGCCAGCAGCTTAGATGGCGGGCAGAATTCACCCCTCCACTTT.